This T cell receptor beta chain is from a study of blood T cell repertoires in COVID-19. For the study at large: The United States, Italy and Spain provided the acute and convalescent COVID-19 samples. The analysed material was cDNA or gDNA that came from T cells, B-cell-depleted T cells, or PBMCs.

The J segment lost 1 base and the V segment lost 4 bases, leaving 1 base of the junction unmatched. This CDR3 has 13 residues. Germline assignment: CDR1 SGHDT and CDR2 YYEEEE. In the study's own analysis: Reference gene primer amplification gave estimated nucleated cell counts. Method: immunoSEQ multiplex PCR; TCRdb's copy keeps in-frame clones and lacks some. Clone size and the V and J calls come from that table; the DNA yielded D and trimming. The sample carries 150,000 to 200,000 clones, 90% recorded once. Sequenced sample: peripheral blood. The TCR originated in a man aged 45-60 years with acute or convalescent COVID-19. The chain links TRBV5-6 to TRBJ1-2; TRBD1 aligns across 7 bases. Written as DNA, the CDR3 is TGTGCCAGCAGCCGACAGGGTAACTATGGCTACACCTTC. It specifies CASSRQGNYGYTF.